This TCR beta chain derives from a study of CD8+ T cells in alopecia areata (dated by TCRdb to the late 2010s). A note on the overall study: The treated patients took part in an open-label pilot trial in which moderate-to-severe alopecia areata was treated with oral tofacitinib at 5 to 10 mg twice daily. Tofacitinib was administered for 6 to 18 months, and 6 months of follow-up off drug were then conducted to assess delayed response and recurrence. Disease severity in treated patients was measured with the SALT score, which quantifies the percentage of affected scalp surface area. To study T cell clonal expansion in alopecia areata, the researchers applied high-throughput TCRbeta sequencing to both the C3H/HeJ mouse model and human patients. Human TCRbeta sequencing covered scalp tissue and sorted CD4+ and CD8+ peripheral blood T cells from patchy and totalis/universalis alopecia areata patients and healthy controls. Biopsies were taken from tofacitinib-treated patients at baseline and at 4 and 24 weeks of treatment, and a later scalp biopsy was taken in several of the tofacitinib-treated patients. Scalp clonality was compared across normal scalp (n=4), patchy alopecia areata scalp (n=8), and alopecia totalis/universalis scalp (n=8). RNA was extracted with the PAXgene miRNA kit for fixed scalp, the miRNeasy kit for PBMCs, and the RNeasy kit for mouse skin. TCRbeta CDR3 regions were amplified by immunoSEQ multiplex PCR with 35 Vbeta forward and 13 Jbeta reverse primers. Points the paper makes about the study in general: Resident alphabeta T cells in normal human skin are also sequenced, complicating scalp TCR repertoire analysis, unlike mouse skin dominated by gammadelta T cells. Lesional scalp, especially in alopecia totalis/universalis, showed higher clonality and more expanded CD8+ clones than normal scalp, suggesting antigenic drive. The treated cohort was small, with a single nonresponder, so links between baseline CD8+ expansion and response need larger studies. Scalp clonality and the number of expanded CD8+ clones among the top 100 scalp clones were significantly decreased by tofacitinib. Many expanded lesional clones persisted in scalp and blood during tofacitinib treatment, which may partly explain relapse after stopping treatment. TCR sequences shared between patients were less clear than in mice, possibly partly because of HLA diversity in the patient population.

Details on this clone: This receptor's antigen is unknown. No base-level quality is on record; no much larger clone is a single base apart.

The time point label on this specimen signifies: 24 weeks on oral tofacitinib. The sample's treatment or condition label is to be understood as: oral pan-JAK inhibitor, 5-10 mg twice daily. Lesional scalp punch biopsies and peripheral blood were obtained from alopecia areata patients. After PBMCs were isolated by density centrifugation and stained for CD3, CD4 and CD8, a FACSAria was used to sort CD4+ and CD8+ T cells. The library was made by the immunoSEQ multiplex PCR assay. RNA was extracted from all samples and reverse transcribed into cDNA, which served as template for TCR sequencing. First-strand cDNA was synthesized using SuperScript III with a 2:1 mix of oligo-dT and random hexamers. A synthetic immune receptor repertoire was used to measure amplification bias, and any remaining bias was corrected computationally. The authors processed their data as follows. Raw reads were preprocessed to remove errors, and CDR3 was defined by IMGT conventions from the conserved cysteine to phenylalanine. Clonality was computed by normalizing Shannon entropy by log2 of the number of productive unique TCRs and subtracting the result from 1. CD4 or CD8 identity of scalp clones was inferred by cross-referencing scalp TCRbeta sequences with sorted blood CD4 and CD8 repertoires. As stored in TCRdb, this immuneACCESS dataset retains in-frame rearrangements with V and J assigned. A fraction of the clones does not appear; measured against another copy, unresolved V genes explain less than half of the discrepancy, and the remainder lacks a known reason. The DNA gave D and trimming, while V, J and clone size come from that table. In all, the sample holds 60,000 to 85,000 clones, and around 61% of those were seen once. The ten biggest clones cover about a quarter of the sample.

The CDR3 sequence holds 16 residues, the cysteine and phenylalanine included. The read is trimmed to its CDR3 DNA, 48 bases read in frame from base 1. CDR1 is given as SGHTA and CDR2 as FQGNSA, both from the germline V gene. Trimming leaves V shorter by 3 bases and J shorter by 0 bases, with the junction holding 5 bases beyond the gene matches. The material was CD8+ T cells sorted from blood, obtained at week 24, from a patient treated with tofacitinib. The sequence derives from a human donor with alopecia areata. The chain employs TRBV7-2 and TRBJ2-1; TRBD1 matches 7 bases in the middle. The CDR3: CASSFGTVSSYNEQFF. The DNA reads TGTGCCAGCAGCTTTGGGACAGTTAGCTCCTACAATGAGCAGTTCTTC.